These 9 T cell receptor beta chains were all obtained from the same sample, sequenced in a study of blood T cell repertoires in COVID-19. Sequencing used immunoSEQ multiplex PCR; TCRdb keeps in-frame clones, though not all of them. Of around 45,000 clones listed, about nine tenths were seen once; the top ten hold just over 15%. Sequenced sample: peripheral blood. All receptors derive from a man in his fifties or sixties with active COVID-19.

V usage is TRBV28 and J usage is TRBJ1-6, with TRBD1 identical over 7 bases. The CDR3 is 16 amino acids. CDR1 is MDHEN and CDR2 is SYDVKM in the germline V gene. The trim removed 10 bases at V and 1 base at J, leaving 10 bases unmatched. The CDR3 DNA follows: TGTGCCACCTGGCCGACAGGGAGGTCCTATAATTCACCCCTCCACTTT. As protein: CATWPTGRSYNSPLHF.

This clone was recorded a few times. The chain carries TRBV6-2 or TRBV6-3 and TRBJ2-7; D is undetermined. CDR1 MNHEY and CDR2 SVGEGT come from the germline V gene. This CDR3 contains 12 residues. V shed 5 bases and J shed 3 bases, with 8 bases lying between them. Written as DNA, the CDR3 is TGTGCCAGCAGTGCGTCAAGCTACGAGCAGTACTTC. Translating gives CASSASSYEQYF.

The chain recombines TRBV7-8 with TRBJ2-1; tentative D call: TRBD1 (6 bases). The V gene's germline CDR1 is SGHVS and CDR2 FQNEAQ. The CDR3 loop spans 15 amino acids. Trimming removed 6 bases at V and 0 bases at J, with 12 bases between. CDR3 sequence (DNA): TGTGCCAGCAGTCCGGACAGTCGCTCCTACAATGAGCAGTTCTTC. Protein sequence: CASSPDSRSYNEQFF.

The chain links TRBV7-2 to TRBJ2-5; 7 bases line up with TRBD1. The CDR3 is 13 amino acids. The V gene end was trimmed by 4 bases and the J gene end by 1 base; junction bases not matched to a gene: 0. The germline V gene encodes CDR1 SGHTA and CDR2 FQGNSA. In nucleotides, the CDR3 is TGTGCCAGCAGCTGGGACAGCCAAGAGACCCAGTACTTC. It yields the protein CASSWDSQETQYF.

On this clone itself: The same CDR3 also results from other DNA sequences found in this sample. The V and J genes are TRBV20-1 and TRBJ2-1; 8 positions agree with TRBD2. The CDR3 runs to 11 residues. Trimming removed 3 bases from V and 12 bases from J; junction bases left unmatched: 4. Germline V lookup: CDR1 DFQATT, CDR2 SNEGSKA (reference sequence). CDR3 sequence reads: CSARDGRGQFF. DNA for the CDR3: TGCAGTGCTAGGGACGGGAGGGGGCAGTTCTTC.

The V gene is TRBV30, the J gene TRBJ2-3; no firm D call. The CDR3 is 12 residues long. V lost 1 base, J lost 3 bases, and 5 bases lay in between. Germline CDR1 GTSNPN, CDR2 SVGIG (reference sequence). The CDR3 sequence: CAWSAFTDTQYF. In nucleotides, the CDR3 is TGTGCCTGGAGTGCGTTTACAGATACGCAGTATTTT.

The gene calls are TRBV19 and TRBJ2-7; D gene uncertain. The ends were cut back, 4 bases at V and 1 base at J, with 8 bases in the middle. Germline values: CDR1 LNHDA, CDR2 SQIVND (reference sequence). The CDR3 contains 13 residues. CDR3 bases: TGTGCCAGTAGTAACCTCGGGTCCTACGAGCAGTACTTC. Protein: CASSNLGSYEQYF.

The rearrangement uses TRBV3-1 (or the pseudogene TRBV3-2) and TRBJ1-1; TRBD1 is a possible D gene (6 bases). The CDR3 totals 17 residues. Germline values: CDR1 LGHDT, CDR2 YNNKEL (reference sequence). V lost 0 bases, J lost 1 base, and 15 bases lay in between. The CDR3 region is CASSQDSSGARNTEAFF. CDR3 sequence (DNA): TGTGCCAGCAGCCAAGACTCCTCAGGGGCTCGGAACACTGAAGCTTTCTTT.

The gene calls are TRBV9 and TRBJ1-2; D gene ambiguous. With 0 bases removed from V and 4 bases from J, the gap between germline ends came to 10 bases. From germline, CDR1 is SGDLS and CDR2 YYNGEE. There are 14 residues in the CDR3. DNA of the CDR3: TGTGCCAGCAGCGTAGGTGCGGAGGGCTATGGCTACACCTTC. Protein product: CASSVGAEGYGYTF.